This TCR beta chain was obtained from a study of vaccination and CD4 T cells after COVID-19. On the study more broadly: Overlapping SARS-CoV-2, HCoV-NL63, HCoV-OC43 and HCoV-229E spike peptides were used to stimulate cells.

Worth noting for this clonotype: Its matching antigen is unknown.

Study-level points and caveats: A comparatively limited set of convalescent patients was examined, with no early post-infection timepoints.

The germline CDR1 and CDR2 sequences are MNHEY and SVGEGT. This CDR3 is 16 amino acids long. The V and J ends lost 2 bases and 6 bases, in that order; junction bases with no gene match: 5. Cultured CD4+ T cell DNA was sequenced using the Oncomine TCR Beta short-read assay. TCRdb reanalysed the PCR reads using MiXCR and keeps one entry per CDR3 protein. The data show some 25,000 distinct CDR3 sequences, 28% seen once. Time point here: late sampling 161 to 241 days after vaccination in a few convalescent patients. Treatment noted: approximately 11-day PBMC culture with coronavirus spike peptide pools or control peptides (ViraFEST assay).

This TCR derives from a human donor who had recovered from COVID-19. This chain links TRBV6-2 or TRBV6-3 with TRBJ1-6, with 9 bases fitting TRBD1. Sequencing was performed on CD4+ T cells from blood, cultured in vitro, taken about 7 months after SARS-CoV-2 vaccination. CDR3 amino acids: CASSYRTGVTNSPLHF. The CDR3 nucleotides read TGTGCCAGCAGTTACAGGACAGGGGTGACTAATTCACCCCTCCACTTT.